This TCR beta chain was documented in a study of T-cell reconstitution after alpha-beta-depleted transplantation in children. Preparation of the TCRbeta library involved a method that used unique molecular identifiers. TCRdb re-called the PCR reads through MiXCR, storing one row per CDR3 protein. The table includes over 200,000 distinct CDR3 sequences, around 9.5% detected once. The CDR3 loop spans 16 amino acids. The J segment lost 3 bases and the V segment lost 2 bases, leaving 9 bases of the junction unmatched. Germline loops: CDR1 SNHLY, CDR2 FYNNEI. The input for sequencing was PBMCs from the stem cell graft donor, taken from the stem cell graft. The sequence came from a human donor who donated a stem cell graft to a child with acute lymphoblastic leukemia. J is TRBJ2-7 and V is TRBV2; TRBD1 matches 8 bases. The CDR3 coding sequence is TGTGCCAGCAGTGAATTAGGCCGGACAGGGTTCTACGAGCAGTACTTC. Protein: CASSELGRTGFYEQYF.